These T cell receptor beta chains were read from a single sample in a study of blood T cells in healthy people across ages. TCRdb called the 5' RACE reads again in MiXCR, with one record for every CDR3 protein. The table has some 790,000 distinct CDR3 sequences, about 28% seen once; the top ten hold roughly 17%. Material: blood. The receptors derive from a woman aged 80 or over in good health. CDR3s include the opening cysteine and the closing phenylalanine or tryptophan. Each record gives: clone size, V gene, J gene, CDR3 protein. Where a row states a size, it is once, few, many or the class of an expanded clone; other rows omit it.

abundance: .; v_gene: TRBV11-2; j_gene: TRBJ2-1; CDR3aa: CASSRLLAGANEQFF
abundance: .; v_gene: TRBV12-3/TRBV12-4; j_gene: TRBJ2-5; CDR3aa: CASSPRPASNEQYF
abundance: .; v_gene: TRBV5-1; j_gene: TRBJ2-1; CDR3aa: CASEPGQGTNEQFF
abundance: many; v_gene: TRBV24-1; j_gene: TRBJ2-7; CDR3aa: CATSAPQGARYEQYF
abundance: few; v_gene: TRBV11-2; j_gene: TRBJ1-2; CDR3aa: CASSSQGARYGYTF
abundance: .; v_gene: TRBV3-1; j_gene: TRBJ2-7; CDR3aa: CASSRGLVHRDEQYF
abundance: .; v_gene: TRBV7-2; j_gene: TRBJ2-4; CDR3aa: CASSLVGDQNIQYF
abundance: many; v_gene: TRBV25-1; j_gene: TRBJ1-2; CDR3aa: CASSRAGGFTNYGYTF
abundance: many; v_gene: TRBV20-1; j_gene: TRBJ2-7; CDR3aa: CSTSSGLRSSYEQYF
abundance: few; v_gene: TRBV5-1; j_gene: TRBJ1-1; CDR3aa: CASSLGQGSMNTEAFF
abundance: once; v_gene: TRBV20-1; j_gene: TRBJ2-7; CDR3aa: CSARGLTDYEQYF
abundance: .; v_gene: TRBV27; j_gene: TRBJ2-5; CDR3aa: CASSLFGPGTGGAKTQYF
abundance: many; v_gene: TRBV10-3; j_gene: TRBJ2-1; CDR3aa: CAISEVMASGGNEQFF
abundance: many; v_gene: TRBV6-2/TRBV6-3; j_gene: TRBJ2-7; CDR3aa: CASSYSTGGQYF
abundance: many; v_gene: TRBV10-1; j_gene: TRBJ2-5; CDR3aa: CASSESGLAEQYF
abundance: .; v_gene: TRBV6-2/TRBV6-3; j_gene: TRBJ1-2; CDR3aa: CASSYEGYGDYGYTF
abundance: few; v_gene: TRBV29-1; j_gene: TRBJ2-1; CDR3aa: CSAETSSYNEQFF
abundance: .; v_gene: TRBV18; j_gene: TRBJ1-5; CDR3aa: CASSLQDSNQPQHF
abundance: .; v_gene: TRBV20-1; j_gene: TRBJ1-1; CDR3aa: CSARSQGNTEAFF
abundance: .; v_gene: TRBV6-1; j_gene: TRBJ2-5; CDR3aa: CAGSEEQGLETQYF
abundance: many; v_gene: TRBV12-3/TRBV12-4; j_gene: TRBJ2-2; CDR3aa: CASLLWGTGGPGELFF
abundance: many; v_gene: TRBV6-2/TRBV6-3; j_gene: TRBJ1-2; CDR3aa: CASSPWTPLIYGYTF
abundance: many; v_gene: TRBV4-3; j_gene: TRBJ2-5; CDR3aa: CASSQEHWGRETQYF
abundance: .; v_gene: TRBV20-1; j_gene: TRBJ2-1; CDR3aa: CSAFSGRAWNEQFF
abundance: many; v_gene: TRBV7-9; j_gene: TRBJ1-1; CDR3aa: CASSLAMGNTEAFF
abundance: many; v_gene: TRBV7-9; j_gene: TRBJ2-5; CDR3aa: CASSLDGLGQETQYF
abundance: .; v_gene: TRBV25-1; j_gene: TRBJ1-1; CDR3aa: CASSESGRADAEAFF
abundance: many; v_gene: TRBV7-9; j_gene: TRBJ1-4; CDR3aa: CASSLDVVHEKLFF
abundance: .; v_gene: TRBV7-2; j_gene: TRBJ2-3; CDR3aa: CASSLIGLAGFSDTQYF
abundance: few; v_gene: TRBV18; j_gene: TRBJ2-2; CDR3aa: CASSLLGTGTTGELFF
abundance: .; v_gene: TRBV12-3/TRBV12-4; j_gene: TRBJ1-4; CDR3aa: CASSQFPGGAVEKLFF
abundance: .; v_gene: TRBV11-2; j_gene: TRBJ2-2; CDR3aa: CASSSYRDILNTGELFF